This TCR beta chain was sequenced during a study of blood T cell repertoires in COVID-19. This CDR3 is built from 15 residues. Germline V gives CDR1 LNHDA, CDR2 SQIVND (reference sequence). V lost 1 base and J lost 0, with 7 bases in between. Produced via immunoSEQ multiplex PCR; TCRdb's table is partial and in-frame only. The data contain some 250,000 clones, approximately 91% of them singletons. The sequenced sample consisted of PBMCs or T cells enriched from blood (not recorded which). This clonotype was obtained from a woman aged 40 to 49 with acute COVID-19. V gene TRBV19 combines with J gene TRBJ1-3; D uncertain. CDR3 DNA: TGTGCCAGTAGTATAGGGCGGATCTCTGGAAACACCATATATTTT. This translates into CASSIGRISGNTIYF.